The 10 T cell receptor beta chains below all came from one sample that was sequenced in a study of T cell changes during pregnancy in multiple sclerosis. TCRdb's copy holds only in-frame clones and misses some; the assay was immunoSEQ multiplex PCR. The sample consists of around 70,000 clones, roughly 93% of them appearing once. The source material was peripheral blood, sampled in the third trimester of pregnancy. The receptors here all came from a female donor with multiple sclerosis, enrolled in a pregnancy study.

This rearrangement joins TRBV2 to TRBJ2-3; TRBD2 is a possible D gene (8 bases). The length of the CDR3 is 17 residues. Trimming removed 1 base from V and 4 bases from J, with 18 bases in between. Germline V lookup: CDR1 SNHLY, CDR2 FYNNEI. CDR3 DNA: TGTGCCAGCAGTGAAGAGGGGGCAGGGCGGGGGGCAGATACGCAGTATTTT. It specifies CASSEEGAGRGADTQYF. Complete variable domain (other parts from reference TRBV2 and TRBJ2-3): EPEVTQTPSHQVTQMGQEVILRCVPISNHLYFYWYRQILGQKVEFLVSFYNNEISEKSEIFDDQFSVERPDGSNFTLKIRSTKLEDSAMYFCASSEEGAGRGADTQYFGPGTRLTVL.

The genes are TRBV19 and TRBJ1-3, with D maybe TRBD1 (6 bases). Germline values: CDR1 LNHDA, CDR2 SQIVND (reference sequence). The CDR3 sequence is 15 residues long. V lost 4 bases, J lost 2 bases, and 12 bases lay in between. CDR3 region: CASSTGQTAGNTIYF. As DNA, the CDR3 is TGTGCCAGTAGTACCGGACAGACCGCTGGAAACACCATATATTTT.

The rearrangement joins TRBV5-1 to TRBJ1-5; no clear D gene. Trimming took 0 bases from V and 0 from J, leaving 4 bases between them. The CDR3 covers 14 residues. CDR1 SGHRS and CDR2 YFSETQ come from the germline V gene. The CDR3 DNA is TGCGCCAGCAGCTTGGACGGTAGCAATCAGCCCCAGCATTTT. It codes for CASSLDGSNQPQHF.

The V and J genes are TRBV29-1 and TRBJ1-5; D is possibly TRBD1 (6 bases). The CDR3 runs to 13 residues. The V gene's germline CDR1 is SQVTM and CDR2 ANQGSEA. The V end was cut by 4 bases, the J end by 6 bases, with 13 bases between. In nucleotides, the CDR3 is TGCAGCGTTGGCGGGGGCCAAGGTCAGCCCCAGCATTTT. The encoded protein is CSVGGGQGQPQHF.

This clone was seen more than once but under ten times. The V and J genes are TRBV7-3 and TRBJ2-1; 11 positions agree with TRBD2. This CDR3 has 13 amino acids. Per germline, CDR1 SGHTA and CDR2 FQGTGA. Trimming at V came to 5 bases and at J to 14 bases, leaving 8 bases not matched to a gene. The CDR3 is CASSILAGGWEFF. The CDR3 nucleotides are TGTGCCAGCAGCATCCTAGCGGGGGGCTGGGAGTTCTTC.

The chain uses TRBV7-2 and TRBJ2-1, with 13 nucleotides matching TRBD2. The V gene end was trimmed by 3 bases and the J gene end by 5 bases; junction bases not matched to a gene: 4. Germline-derived CDR1 and CDR2 are SGHTA and FQGNSA. This CDR3 has 16 residues. The CDR3 here is CASSLLGLAGNNEQFF. CDR3 bases: TGTGCCAGCAGCTTGCTGGGACTAGCGGGAAACAATGAGCAGTTCTTC.

The CDR3 DNA reads as TGCGCCAGCAGCCCATACCTCCTAGCGGGGGATGATACGCAGTATTTT. Its protein is CASSPYLLAGDDTQYF. The rearrangement uses TRBV5-1 and TRBJ2-3, with 10 bases matching TRBD2. The CDR3 covers 16 residues. The germline gives CDR1 SGHRS, CDR2 YFSETQ. V was pared by 4 bases and J by 6 bases, with 11 bases of the junction left unmatched.

The rearrangement uses TRBV18 and TRBJ1-6, with TRBD1 identical over 7 bases. This CDR3 has 15 amino acids. Germline lookup yields CDR1 KGHSH and CDR2 LQKENI. The J segment lost 5 bases and the V segment lost 2 bases, leaving 3 bases of the junction unmatched. For the CDR3, the DNA is TGTGCCAGCTCACCAAACAGGGGCCATAATTCACCCCTCCACTTT. Encoded protein: CASSPNRGHNSPLHF. Based on the CDR3 plus reference TRBV18 and TRBJ1-6, the full variable domain is NAGVMQNPRHLVRRRGQEARLRCSPMKGHSHVYWYRQLPEEGLKFMVYLQKENIIDESGMPKERFSAEFPKEGPSILRIQQVVRGDSAAYFCASSPNRGHNSPLHFGNGTRLTVT.

The rearrangement uses TRBV2 and TRBJ2-7; D possibly corresponds to TRBD2 (5 bases). Germline CDR1 SNHLY, CDR2 FYNNEI. This CDR3 contains 13 residues. V lost 5 bases and J lost 9, with 17 bases in between. The CDR3 reads CASSSRTSHGQYF. Here the CDR3 DNA reads TGTGCCAGCAGTTCACGGACTTCCCACGGGCAGTACTTC.

The J gene is TRBJ1-1, the V gene TRBV6-5; D may be TRBD1 (5 bases). Germline lookup yields CDR1 MNHEY and CDR2 SVGAGI. This CDR3 region has 14 residues. V was trimmed by 6 bases and J by 3 bases, leaving 14 bases between them. The CDR3 here is CASSPTVVYTEAFF. The CDR3 DNA is TGTGCCAGCAGCCCGACAGTGGTCTACACTGAAGCTTTCTTT.